The clone carrying this TCR beta chain was recorded a few times. Antigen specificity is unknown. TCRdb's copy holds only in-frame clones and misses some; the assay was immunoSEQ multiplex PCR. The sample consists of around 110,000 clones, about 74% of them appearing once. Trimming shortened V by 5 bases and J by 4 bases, and 17 bases separated the two germline ends. Germline V lookup: CDR1 SGHTA, CDR2 FQGNSA. CDR3 length: 15 residues. Mismatch repair deficiency was confirmed in all patients, by PCR or immunohistochemistry. TCRs were sequenced from a few patients responding to pembrolizumab. This specimen comes from a study of PD-1 blockade in mismatch repair-deficient tumors. Across the whole study: Patients had fewer than 15 mismatch repair-deficient cancer types and were previously treated and progressing.

Study results and caveats: Tumor-resident clones, often undetectable pretreatment in blood, expanded then contracted after pembrolizumab.

The chain is built from TRBV7-2 and TRBJ1-2; D not resolved. The sequenced sample was peripheral blood, obtained roughly 13 months after starting pembrolizumab. This TCR came from an adult with mismatch repair-deficient cancer. The CDR3 coding sequence is TGTGCCAGCAGCCCACCCCCCGCAACTCCCTATGGCTACACCTTC. Residues: CASSPPPATPYGYTF.